These 3 T cell receptor beta chains were all obtained from the same sample, sequenced in a study of blood T cell repertoires in COVID-19. Sequenced by immunoSEQ multiplex PCR; TCRdb stores in-frame clones only, minus some. The sample has about 500,000 clones, 85% to 90% seen once. The sample taken for sequencing was peripheral blood. These receptors all come from a woman between 45 and 65 years old with COVID-19, enrolled during active disease.

The rearrangement joins TRBV28 to TRBJ1-5; 7 bases agree with TRBD1. This CDR3 is built from 13 residues. Trimming at V came to 6 bases and at J to 4 bases, leaving 3 bases not matched to a gene. The germline CDR1 and CDR2 sequences are MDHEN and SYDVKM. The chain's CDR3 is CASRGQFNQPQHF. The CDR3 region has the DNA TGTGCCAGCAGGGGACAGTTTAATCAGCCCCAGCATTTT.

This chain uses TRBV10-2 with TRBJ1-2; TRBD1 matches at 9 bases. Germline lookup yields CDR1 WSHSY and CDR2 SAAADI. This CDR3 is 14 amino acids long. Trimming at V came to 7 bases and at J to 6 bases, leaving 9 bases not matched to a gene. CDR3 sequence: CASTRDRDVHGYTF. CDR3 nucleotide sequence: TGCGCCAGCACTCGGGACAGGGACGTCCATGGCTACACCTTC.

The chain employs TRBV25-1 and TRBJ2-1; TRBD2 aligns across 7 bases. The V gene end was trimmed by 2 bases and the J gene end by 8 bases; junction bases not matched to a gene: 3. CDR1 is MGHDK and CDR2 is SYGVNS in the germline V gene. The CDR3 has 13 amino acids. This chain's CDR3 is CASSERGRDEQFF. CDR3 coding DNA: TGTGCCAGCAGTGAACGGGGGAGGGATGAGCAGTTCTTC.